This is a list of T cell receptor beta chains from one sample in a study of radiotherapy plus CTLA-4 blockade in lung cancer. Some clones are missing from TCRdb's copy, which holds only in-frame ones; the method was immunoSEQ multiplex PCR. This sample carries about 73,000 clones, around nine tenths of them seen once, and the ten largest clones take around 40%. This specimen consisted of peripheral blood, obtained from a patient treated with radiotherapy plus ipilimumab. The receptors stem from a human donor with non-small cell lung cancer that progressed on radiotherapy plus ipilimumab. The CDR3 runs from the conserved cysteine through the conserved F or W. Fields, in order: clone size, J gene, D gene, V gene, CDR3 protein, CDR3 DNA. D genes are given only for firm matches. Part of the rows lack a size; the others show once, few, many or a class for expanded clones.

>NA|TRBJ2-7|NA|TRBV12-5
CASGVGVGVIEQYF
TGTGCTAGTGGTGTGGGGGTGGGCGTGATCGAGCAGTACTTC
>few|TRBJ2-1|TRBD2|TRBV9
CASSVATRTSGLQQFF
TGTGCCAGCAGCGTAGCTACGAGGACTAGCGGTCTCCAACAGTTCTTC
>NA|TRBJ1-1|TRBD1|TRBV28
CASSSKGQGAGWAFF
TGTGCCAGCAGTTCAAAAGGACAGGGGGCTGGATGGGCTTTCTTT
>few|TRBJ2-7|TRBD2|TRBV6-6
CASSYGTSSYEQYF
TGTGCCAGCAGTTACGGGACTAGCTCCTACGAGCAGTACTTC
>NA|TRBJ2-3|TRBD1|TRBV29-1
CSVRAGGKDTQYF
TGCAGCGTTAGGGCAGGGGGTAAAGATACGCAGTATTTT
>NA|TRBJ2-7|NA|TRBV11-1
CASSQATGVDEQYF
TGTGCCAGCAGCCAAGCGACGGGAGTTGACGAGCAGTACTTC
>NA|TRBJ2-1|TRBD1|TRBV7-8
CASSSRDRGGNEQFF
TGTGCCAGCAGCTCCCGGGACAGGGGGGGCAATGAGCAGTTCTTC
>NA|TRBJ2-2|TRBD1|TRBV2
CASTVGGQGLPGELFF
TGTGCCAGCACCGTCGGGGGACAGGGGTTGCCCGGGGAGCTGTTTTTT
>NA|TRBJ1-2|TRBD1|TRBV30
CAWRGTAYGYTF
TGTGCCTGGAGAGGGACAGCCTATGGCTACACCTTC
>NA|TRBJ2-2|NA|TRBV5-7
CASSLLKFGSMNTGELFF
TGTGCCAGCAGCTTGCTAAAATTCGGCAGTATGAACACCGGGGAGCTGTTTTTT
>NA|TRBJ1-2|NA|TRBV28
CASSDADKVVNYGYTF
TGTGCCAGCAGTGACGCGGATAAGGTGGTTAACTATGGCTACACCTTC
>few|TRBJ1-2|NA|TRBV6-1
CASLHFQGNYGYTF
TGTGCCAGCCTCCACTTCCAGGGAAACTATGGCTACACCTTC
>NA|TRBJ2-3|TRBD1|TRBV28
CASSKTGTNTQYF
TGTGCCAGCAGCAAGACAGGGACAAATACGCAGTATTTT
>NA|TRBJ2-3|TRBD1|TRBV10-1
CASSAPRTGHTQYF
TGCGCCAGCAGTGCCCCTCGGACAGGCCATACGCAGTATTTT
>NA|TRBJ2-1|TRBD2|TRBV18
CASSRTSGRAKNEQFF
TGTGCCAGCTCACGAACTAGCGGGAGGGCCAAGAATGAGCAGTTCTTC
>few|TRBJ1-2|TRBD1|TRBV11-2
CASSSLDRDSNYGYTF
TGTGCCAGCAGCTCCCTAGACAGGGACTCAAACTATGGCTACACCTTC
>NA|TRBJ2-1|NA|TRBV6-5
CASSYSNPSYNEQFF
TGTGCCAGCAGTTACTCGAATCCCTCCTACAATGAGCAGTTCTTC
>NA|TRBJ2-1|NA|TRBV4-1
CASSQVTGSSYNEQFF
TGCGCCAGCAGCCAGGTCACAGGGAGCTCCTACAATGAGCAGTTCTTC
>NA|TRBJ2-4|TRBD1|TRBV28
CASSQGENIQYF
TGTGCCAGCAGCCAGGGGGAAAACATTCAGTACTTC
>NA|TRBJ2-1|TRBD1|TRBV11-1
CASSSWTGGSYNEQFF
TGTGCCAGCAGCTCGTGGACAGGGGGCTCCTACAATGAGCAGTTCTTC
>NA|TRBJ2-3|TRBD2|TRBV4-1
CASSPGLAGQDTQYF
TGCGCCAGCAGCCCTGGACTAGCGGGCCAAGATACGCAGTATTTT
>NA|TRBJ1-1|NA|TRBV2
CASTRGGRDTEAFF
TGTGCCAGCACCCGGGGGGGTCGGGACACTGAAGCTTTCTTT
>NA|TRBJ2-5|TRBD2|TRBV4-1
CASSHVAAGGETQYF
TGCGCCAGCAGTCACGTCGCTGCGGGAGGAGAGACCCAGTACTTC
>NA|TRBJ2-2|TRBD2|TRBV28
CASRPGLATGELFF
TGTGCCAGCAGACCGGGACTAGCCACCGGGGAGCTGTTTTTT
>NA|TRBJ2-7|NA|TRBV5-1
CASYPGSHQSSYEQYF
TGCGCCAGCTATCCAGGAAGCCATCAGAGCTCCTACGAGCAGTACTTC
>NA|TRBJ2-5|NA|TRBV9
CASSPFSYQETQYF
TGTGCCAGCAGCCCCTTCTCGTACCAAGAGACCCAGTACTTC
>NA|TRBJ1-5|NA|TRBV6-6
CASSHDAAF
TGTGCCAGCAGTCACGACGCCGCTTTT
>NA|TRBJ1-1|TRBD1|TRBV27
CASSAGTGRDTEAFF
TGTGCCAGCAGTGCCGGGACAGGGAGGGACACTGAAGCTTTCTTT
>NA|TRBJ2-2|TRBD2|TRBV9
CASSVNPEPSGYGAGELFF
TGTGCCAGCAGCGTAAATCCGGAACCTAGCGGGTATGGGGCCGGGGAGCTGTTTTTT
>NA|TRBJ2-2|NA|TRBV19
CASSIESMTGELFF
TGTGCCAGTAGTATAGAAAGCATGACCGGGGAGCTGTTTTTT
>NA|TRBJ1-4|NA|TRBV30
CAWTKRGSGTNEKLFF
TGTGCCTGGACCAAGAGAGGGAGCGGGACTAATGAAAAACTGTTTTTT
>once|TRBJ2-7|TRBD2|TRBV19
CASTPGGTSGSIYEQYF
TGTGCCAGTACCCCGGGGGGGACTAGCGGGAGTATCTACGAGCAGTACTTC
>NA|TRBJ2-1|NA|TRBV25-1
CASSADRYNEQFF
TGTGCCAGCAGTGCCGACAGGTACAATGAGCAGTTCTTC
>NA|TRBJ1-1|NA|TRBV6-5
CASRSGGGEAFF
TGTGCCAGCAGATCCGGTGGGGGTGAAGCTTTCTTT
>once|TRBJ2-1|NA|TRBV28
CASSLISSYNEQFF
TGTGCCAGCAGTTTAATTAGCTCCTACAATGAGCAGTTCTTC
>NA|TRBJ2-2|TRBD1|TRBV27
CASSLTGGGSTGELFF
TGTGCCAGCAGTTTAACAGGGGGCGGGAGCACCGGGGAGCTGTTTTTT
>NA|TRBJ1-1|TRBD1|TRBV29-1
CSVANRGLNTEAFF
TGCAGCGTAGCAAACAGGGGGTTGAACACTGAAGCTTTCTTT
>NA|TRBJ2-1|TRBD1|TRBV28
CASSSSGTGRNEQFF
TGTGCCAGCAGCTCGAGTGGGACAGGGCGAAATGAGCAGTTCTTC
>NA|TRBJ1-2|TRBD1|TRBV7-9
CASSRGTGSYGYTF
TGTGCCAGCAGCCGCGGGACAGGGTCCTATGGCTACACCTTC
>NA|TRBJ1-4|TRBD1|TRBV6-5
CASSHRGPGDEKLFF
TGTGCCAGCAGCCACAGGGGGCCTGGGGATGAAAAACTGTTTTTT
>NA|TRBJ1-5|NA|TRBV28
CASSPSTLNQPQHF
TGTGCCAGCAGTCCATCGACCCTGAATCAGCCCCAGCATTTT
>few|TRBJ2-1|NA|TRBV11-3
CASSGRRNEQFF
TGTGCCAGCAGCGGCAGGCGAAATGAGCAGTTCTTC
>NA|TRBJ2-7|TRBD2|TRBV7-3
CASSSPSGNGYEQYF
TGTGCCAGCAGCTCCCCTAGCGGGAACGGGTACGAGCAGTACTTC
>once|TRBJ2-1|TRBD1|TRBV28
CASSTNRGNEQFF
TGTGCCAGCAGTACCAACAGGGGAAATGAGCAGTTCTTC
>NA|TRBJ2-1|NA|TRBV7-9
CASSPDDYNEQFF
TGTGCCAGCAGCCCAGACGACTACAATGAGCAGTTCTTC
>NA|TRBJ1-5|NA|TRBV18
CASSSLGPGKAPSNQPQHF
TGTGCCAGCTCATCCCTAGGGCCAGGGAAGGCCCCAAGCAATCAGCCCCAGCATTTT
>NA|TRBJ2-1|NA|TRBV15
CATGYNEQFF
TGTGCCACCGGATACAATGAGCAGTTCTTC
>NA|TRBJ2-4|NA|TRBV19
CASSTGTNIQYF
TGTGCCAGTAGTACGGGGACAAACATTCAGTACTTC
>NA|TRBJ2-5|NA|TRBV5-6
CASSLVVQETQYF
TGTGCCAGCAGCTTGGTTGTACAAGAGACCCAGTACTTC
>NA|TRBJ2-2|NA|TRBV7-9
CASSLLGDRELFF
TGTGCCAGCAGCTTATTGGGCGACCGGGAGCTGTTTTTT
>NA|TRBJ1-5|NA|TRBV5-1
CASSPGPNQPQHF
TGCGCCAGCAGCCCCGGGCCCAATCAGCCCCAGCATTTT
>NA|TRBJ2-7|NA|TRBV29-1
CSVDLTDTPYEQYF
TGCAGCGTTGATTTAACCGACACCCCCTACGAGCAGTACTTC
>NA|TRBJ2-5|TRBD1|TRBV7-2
CASSLGTGGRETQYF
TGTGCCAGCAGCTTAGGGACAGGGGGGAGGGAGACCCAGTACTTC
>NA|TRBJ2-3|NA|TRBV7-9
CASSPKSADTQYF
TGTGCCAGCAGCCCAAAGTCTGCAGATACGCAGTATTTT
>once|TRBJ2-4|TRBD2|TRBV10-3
CAIRGAGVENIQYF
TGTGCCATCAGGGGAGCGGGAGTCGAAAACATTCAGTACTTC
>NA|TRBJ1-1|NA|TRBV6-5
CASSYSEVYANTEAFF
TGTGCCAGCAGTTACTCGGAGGTATACGCGAACACTGAAGCTTTCTTT
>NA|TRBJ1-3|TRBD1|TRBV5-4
CASSLAGTGTGTGNTIYF
TGTGCCAGCAGCTTGGCCGGGACCGGGACAGGGACCGGAAACACCATATATTTT
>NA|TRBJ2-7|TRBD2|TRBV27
CASSTGTSGISSYEQYF
TGTGCCAGCAGCACCGGGACTAGCGGGATCAGTAGCTACGAGCAGTACTTC
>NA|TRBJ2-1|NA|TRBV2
CASSPSARNNEQFF
TGTGCCAGCAGTCCTAGCGCGAGAAACAATGAGCAGTTCTTC